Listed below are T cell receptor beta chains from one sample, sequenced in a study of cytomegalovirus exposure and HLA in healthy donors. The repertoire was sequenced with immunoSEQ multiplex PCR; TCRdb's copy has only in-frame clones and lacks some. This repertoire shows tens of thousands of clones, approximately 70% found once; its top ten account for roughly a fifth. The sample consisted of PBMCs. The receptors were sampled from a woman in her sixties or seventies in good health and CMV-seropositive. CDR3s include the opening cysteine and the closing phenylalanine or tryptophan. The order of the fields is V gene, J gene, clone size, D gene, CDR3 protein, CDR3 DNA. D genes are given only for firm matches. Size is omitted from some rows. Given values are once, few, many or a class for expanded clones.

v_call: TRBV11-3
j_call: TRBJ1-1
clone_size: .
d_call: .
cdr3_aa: CASSLGGENTEAFF
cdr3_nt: TGTGCCAGCAGCTTAGGTGGAGAGAACACTGAAGCTTTCTTT

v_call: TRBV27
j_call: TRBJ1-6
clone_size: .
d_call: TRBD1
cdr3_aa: CASSRGTGGDSPLHF
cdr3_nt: TGTGCCAGCAGTCGTGGGACAGGGGGGGATTCACCCCTCCACTTT

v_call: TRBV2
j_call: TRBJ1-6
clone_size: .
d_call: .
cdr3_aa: CASSEAQRTNSPLHF
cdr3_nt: TGTGCCAGCAGTGAAGCGCAGCGGACTAATTCACCCCTCCACTTT

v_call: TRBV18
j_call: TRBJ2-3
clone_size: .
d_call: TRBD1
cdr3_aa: CASSPRRDRVTDTQYF
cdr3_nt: TGTGCCAGCTCACCACGTAGGGACAGGGTAACAGATACGCAGTATTTT

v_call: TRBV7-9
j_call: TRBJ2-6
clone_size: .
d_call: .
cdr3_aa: CASRTGHPAGANVLTF
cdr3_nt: TGTGCCAGCAGAACGGGACACCCTGCTGGGGCCAACGTCCTGACTTTC

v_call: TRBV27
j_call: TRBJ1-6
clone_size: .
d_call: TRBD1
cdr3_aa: CASSSAQGVNSPLHF
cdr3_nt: TGTGCCAGCAGTTCTGCGCAGGGGGTAAATTCACCCCTCCACTTT

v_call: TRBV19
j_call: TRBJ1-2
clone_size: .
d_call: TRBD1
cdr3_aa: CASSRYDGQGNYGYTF
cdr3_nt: TGTGCCAGTAGTCGTTACGACGGACAGGGAAACTATGGCTACACCTTC

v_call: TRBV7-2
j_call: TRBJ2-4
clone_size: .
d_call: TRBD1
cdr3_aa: CASSYRTGGHLAKNIQYF
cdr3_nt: TGTGCCAGCAGCTACCGGACAGGGGGCCACCTAGCCAAAAACATTCAGTACTTC

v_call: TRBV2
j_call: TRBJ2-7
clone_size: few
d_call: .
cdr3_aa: CASSQTTARISYEQYF
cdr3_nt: TGTGCCAGCAGTCAGACGACAGCACGAATCTCCTACGAGCAGTACTTC

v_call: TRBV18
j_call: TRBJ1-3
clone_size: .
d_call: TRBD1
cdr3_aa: CASSPGTGGNTIYF
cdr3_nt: TGTGCCAGCTCACCCGGGACAGGCGGAAACACCATATATTTT

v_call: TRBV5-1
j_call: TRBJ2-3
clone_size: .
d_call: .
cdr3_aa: CASREGMDVDTQYF
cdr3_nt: TGCGCCAGCAGGGAGGGCATGGACGTGGATACGCAGTATTTT

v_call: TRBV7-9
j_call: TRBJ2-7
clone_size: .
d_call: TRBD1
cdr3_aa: CSSSYGTGDEQYF
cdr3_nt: TGTTCCAGCAGCTACGGGACAGGGGACGAGCAGTACTTC

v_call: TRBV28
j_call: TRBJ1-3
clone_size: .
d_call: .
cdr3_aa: CASSLLQGSGNTIYF
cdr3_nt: TGTGCCAGCAGTTTATTACAGGGTTCCGGAAACACCATATATTTT

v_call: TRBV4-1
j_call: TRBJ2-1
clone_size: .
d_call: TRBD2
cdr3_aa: CASSQLLPREGNEQFF
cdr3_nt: TGCGCCAGCAGCCAACTACTCCCCCGGGAGGGTAATGAGCAGTTCTTC

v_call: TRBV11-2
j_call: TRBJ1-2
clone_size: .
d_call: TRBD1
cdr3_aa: CASSLGQGAFF
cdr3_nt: TGTGCCAGCAGCTTAGGACAGGGGGCATTCTTC

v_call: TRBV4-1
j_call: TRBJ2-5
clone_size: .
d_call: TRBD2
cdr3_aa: CASSQRGGGATETQYF
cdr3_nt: TGCGCCAGCAGCCAGCGAGGCGGGGGGGCTACGGAGACCCAGTACTTC

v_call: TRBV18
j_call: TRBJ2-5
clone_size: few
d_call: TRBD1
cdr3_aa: CASSPGTGILETQYF
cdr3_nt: TGTGCCAGCTCACCAGGGACAGGGATTCTGGAGACCCAGTACTTC

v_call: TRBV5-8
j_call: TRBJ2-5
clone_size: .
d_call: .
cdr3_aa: CASSLGGRTALQETQYF
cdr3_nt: TGTGCCAGCAGCCTTGGAGGTCGGACGGCACTTCAAGAGACCCAGTACTTC

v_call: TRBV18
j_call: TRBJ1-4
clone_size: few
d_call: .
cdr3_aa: CASSPRGRANEKLFF
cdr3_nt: TGTGCCAGCTCACCTAGGGGTCGGGCTAATGAAAAACTGTTTTTT

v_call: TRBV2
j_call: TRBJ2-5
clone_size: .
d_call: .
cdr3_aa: CASSERETQYF
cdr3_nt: TGTGCCAGCAGTGAACGAGAGACCCAGTACTTC

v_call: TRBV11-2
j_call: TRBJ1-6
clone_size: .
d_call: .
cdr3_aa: CASSLDRSWGGIDSPLHF
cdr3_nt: TGTGCCAGCAGCTTAGATCGATCTTGGGGAGGTATCGATTCACCCCTCCACTTT

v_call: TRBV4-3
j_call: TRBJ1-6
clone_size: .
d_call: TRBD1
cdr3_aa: CASSQYVQGTNSPLHF
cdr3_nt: TGCGCCAGCAGCCAATACGTACAGGGGACCAATTCACCCCTCCACTTT

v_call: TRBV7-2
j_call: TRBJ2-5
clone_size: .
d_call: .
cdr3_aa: CASSLAYGIQETQYF
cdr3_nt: TGTGCCAGCAGCTTAGCGTACGGGATCCAAGAGACCCAGTACTTC

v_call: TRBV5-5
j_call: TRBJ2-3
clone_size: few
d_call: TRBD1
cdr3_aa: CASSRTGWADTQYF
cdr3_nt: TGTGCCAGCAGCCGGACAGGGTGGGCAGATACGCAGTATTTT

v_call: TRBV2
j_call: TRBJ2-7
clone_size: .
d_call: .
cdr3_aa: CASSRSEVSSYEQYF
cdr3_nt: TGTGCCAGCAGTCGTTCAGAAGTCTCCTCCTACGAGCAGTACTTC

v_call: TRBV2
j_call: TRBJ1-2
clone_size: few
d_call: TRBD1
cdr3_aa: CASNPTGYGYTF
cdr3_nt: TGTGCCAGCAATCCGACAGGGTATGGCTACACCTTC

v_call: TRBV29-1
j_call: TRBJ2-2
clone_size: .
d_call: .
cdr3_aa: CSVAEAGHTGELFF
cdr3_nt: TGCAGCGTTGCGGAGGCGGGACACACCGGGGAGCTGTTTTTT

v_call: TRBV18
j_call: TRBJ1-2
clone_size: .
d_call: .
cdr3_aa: CASSPPSGQGMRNYGYTF
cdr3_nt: TGTGCCAGCTCACCACCATCGGGTCAGGGCATGCGTAACTATGGCTACACCTTC

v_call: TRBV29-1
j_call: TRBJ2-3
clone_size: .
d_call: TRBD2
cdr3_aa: CSVRTSGGADGLQYF
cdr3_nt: TGCAGCGTTCGGACTAGCGGGGGGGCCGACGGTTTGCAGTATTTT

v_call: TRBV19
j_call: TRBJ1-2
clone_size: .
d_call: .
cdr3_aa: CASSIGGNYGYTF
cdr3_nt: TGTGCCAGTAGTATAGGGGGCAACTATGGCTACACCTTC

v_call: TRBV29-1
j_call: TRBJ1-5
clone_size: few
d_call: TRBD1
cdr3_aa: CSVEAGGYGQPQHF
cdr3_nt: TGCAGCGTTGAAGCAGGGGGCTACGGTCAGCCCCAGCATTTT

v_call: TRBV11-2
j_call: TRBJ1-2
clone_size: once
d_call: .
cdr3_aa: CASSSGPGGTIRYGYTF
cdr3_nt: TGTGCCAGCAGCTCGGGCCCGGGGGGGACTATTCGTTATGGCTACACCTTC

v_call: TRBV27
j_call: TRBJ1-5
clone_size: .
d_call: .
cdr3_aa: CASSLFSVDSPNQPQHF
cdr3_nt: TGTGCCAGCAGTTTATTTAGTGTGGACAGCCCCAATCAGCCCCAGCATTTT

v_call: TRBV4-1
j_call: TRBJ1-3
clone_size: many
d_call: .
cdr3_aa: CASSQTMSGNTIYF
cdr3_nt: TGCGCCAGCAGCCAAACAATGTCTGGAAACACCATATATTTT

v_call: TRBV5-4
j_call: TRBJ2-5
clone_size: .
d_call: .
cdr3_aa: CASSLVGLPPFQETQYF
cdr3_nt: TGTGCCAGCAGCTTGGTGGGGCTCCCGCCCTTCCAAGAGACCCAGTACTTC

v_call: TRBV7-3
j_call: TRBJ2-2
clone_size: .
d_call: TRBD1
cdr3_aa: CASSLRPGTGSNTGELFF
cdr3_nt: TGTGCCAGCAGCTTAAGGCCCGGGACAGGGTCGAACACCGGGGAGCTGTTTTTT

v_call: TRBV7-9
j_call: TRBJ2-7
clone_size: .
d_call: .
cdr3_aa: CASSLSIRAYEQYF
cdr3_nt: TGTGCCAGCAGCCTTTCTATCAGGGCCTACGAGCAGTACTTC

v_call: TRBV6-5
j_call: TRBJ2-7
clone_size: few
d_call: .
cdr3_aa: CASSYGGNYEQYF
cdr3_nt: TGTGCCAGCAGTTACGGCGGCAACTACGAGCAGTACTTC

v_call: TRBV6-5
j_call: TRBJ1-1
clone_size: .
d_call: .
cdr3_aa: CASSYRQGMNTEAFF
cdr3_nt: TGTGCCAGCAGTTACCGGCAGGGAATGAACACTGAGGCTTTCTTT

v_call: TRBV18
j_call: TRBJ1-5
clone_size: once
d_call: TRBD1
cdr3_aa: CASSDRDNQPQHF
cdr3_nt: TGTGCCAGCTCGGACAGGGACAATCAGCCCCAGCATTTT

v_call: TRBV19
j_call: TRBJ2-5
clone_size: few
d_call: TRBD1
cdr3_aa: CASRTGTGGEKTQYF
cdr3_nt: TGTGCCAGTAGAACCGGGACAGGGGGTGAAAAGACCCAGTACTTC

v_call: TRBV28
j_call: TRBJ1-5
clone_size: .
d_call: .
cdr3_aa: CASSFAVSNQPQHF
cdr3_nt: TGTGCCAGCAGTTTTGCAGTTAGCAATCAGCCCCAGCATTTT

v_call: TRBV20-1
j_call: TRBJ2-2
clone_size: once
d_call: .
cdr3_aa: CSASRAGELFF
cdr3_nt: TGCAGTGCCAGCCGGGCCGGGGAGCTGTTTTTT

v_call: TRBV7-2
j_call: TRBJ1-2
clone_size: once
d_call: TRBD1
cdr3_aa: CASTLDRAVYGYTF
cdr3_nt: TGTGCCAGCACTTTGGACAGGGCGGTCTATGGCTACACCTTC

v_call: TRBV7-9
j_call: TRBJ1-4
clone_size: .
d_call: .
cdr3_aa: CASSPAGVEKLFF
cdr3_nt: TGTGCCAGCAGCCCGGCAGGGGTCGAAAAACTGTTTTTT

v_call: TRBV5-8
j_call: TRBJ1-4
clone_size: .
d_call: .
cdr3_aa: CASSPPSRVGLEKLFF
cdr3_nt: TGTGCCAGCAGCCCGCCATCCAGGGTCGGCCTTGAAAAACTGTTTTTT

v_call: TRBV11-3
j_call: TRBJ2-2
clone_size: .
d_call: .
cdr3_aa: CASSQVLGELFF
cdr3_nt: TGTGCCAGCAGCCAGGTACTCGGGGAGCTGTTTTTT

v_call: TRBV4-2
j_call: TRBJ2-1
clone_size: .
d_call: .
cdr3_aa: CASSQDLGGAAYNEQFF
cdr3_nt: TGTGCCAGCAGCCAAGATTTGGGGGGGGCGGCCTACAATGAGCAGTTCTTC

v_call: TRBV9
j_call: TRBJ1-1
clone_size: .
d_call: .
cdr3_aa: CASSVQSNTEAFF
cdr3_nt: TGTGCCAGCAGCGTACAGTCGAACACTGAAGCTTTCTTT

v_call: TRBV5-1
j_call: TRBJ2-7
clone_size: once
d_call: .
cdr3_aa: CASSLILGAYEQYF
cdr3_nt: TGCGCCAGCAGCTTGATCTTGGGGGCCTACGAGCAGTACTTC

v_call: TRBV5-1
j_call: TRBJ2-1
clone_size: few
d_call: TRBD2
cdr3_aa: CASSLTLLAGGSYNEQFF
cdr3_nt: TGCGCCAGCAGCTTGACCCTTCTAGCGGGGGGGTCCTACAATGAGCAGTTCTTC

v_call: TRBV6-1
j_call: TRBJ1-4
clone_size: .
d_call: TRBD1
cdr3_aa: CASSPGGMTNEKLFF
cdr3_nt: TGTGCCAGCAGTCCAGGGGGCATGACTAATGAAAAACTGTTTTTT

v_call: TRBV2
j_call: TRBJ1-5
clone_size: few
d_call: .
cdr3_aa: CASSERGDRSQPQHF
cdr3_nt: TGTGCCAGCAGTGAAAGGGGTGACCGAAGTCAGCCCCAGCATTTT

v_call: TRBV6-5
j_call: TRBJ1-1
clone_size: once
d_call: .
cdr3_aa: CASSSAAEAFF
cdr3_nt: TGTGCCAGCAGCTCCGCGGCTGAAGCTTTCTTT

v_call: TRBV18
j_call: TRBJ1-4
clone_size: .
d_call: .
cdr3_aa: CASSPFQTGANEKLFF
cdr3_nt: TGTGCCAGCTCACCCTTTCAGACAGGAGCTAATGAAAAACTGTTTTTT

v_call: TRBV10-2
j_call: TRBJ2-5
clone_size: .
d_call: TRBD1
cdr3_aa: CASRGDRDQETQYF
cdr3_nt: TGCGCCAGCAGGGGGGACAGGGATCAAGAGACCCAGTACTTC

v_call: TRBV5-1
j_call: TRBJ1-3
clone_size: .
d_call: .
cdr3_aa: CASRGTSGNTIYF
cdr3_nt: TGCGCCAGCAGGGGGACATCCGGAAACACCATATATTTT